This TCR beta chain comes out of a study of tissue T cells after allogeneic stem cell transplantation. Overall study results and limits: Sampling depth was limited, and the cohort was small and clinically varied. Across patients, clones rarely overlapped, yet motif clusters were shared tissue-specifically.

With regard to this clone: The antigen remains undetermined.

Some clones are missing from TCRdb's copy, which holds only in-frame ones; the method was immunoSEQ multiplex PCR. The sample holds roughly 9,700 clones, approximately 64% seen once. V was cut by 4 bases and J by 1 base, with 22 bases left in between. The CDR3 has 18 amino acids. Germline CDR1 reads MGHDK; CDR2 reads SYGVNS. The specimen was tissue from the ileum, collected at autopsy. This sequence originates from a woman between 18 and 49 years old with breast cancer. The chain employs TRBV25-1 and TRBJ1-2; maybe TRBD1 (5 bases). The CDR3 loop is CASSAAGTDGRRNYGYTF. The DNA for the CDR3 is TGTGCCAGCAGTGCAGCTGGGACTGACGGCAGACGTAACTATGGCTACACCTTC.